This TCR beta chain was profiled in a study of identical twins. MiXCR was run by TCRdb on the 5' RACE reads, yielding one entry per CDR3 protein. The sample carries more than 600,000 distinct CDR3 sequences, 15% to 20% recorded once. V gave up 7 bases and J gave up 10 bases, with 16 bases separating them. The CDR3 loop spans 12 amino acids. The same sample was also used in a study of T cells expressing NK-cell markers.

The origin of this receptor is a woman between 18 and 29 years old in good health. The specimen was PBMCs. This chain connects TRBV12-3 or TRBV12-4 to TRBJ1-1; TRBD1 might be the D (5 bases). The CDR3 DNA reads TGTGCCAGCACCTTAGTCCGGGGCAGAGCTTTCTTT. It encodes CASTLVRGRAFF.